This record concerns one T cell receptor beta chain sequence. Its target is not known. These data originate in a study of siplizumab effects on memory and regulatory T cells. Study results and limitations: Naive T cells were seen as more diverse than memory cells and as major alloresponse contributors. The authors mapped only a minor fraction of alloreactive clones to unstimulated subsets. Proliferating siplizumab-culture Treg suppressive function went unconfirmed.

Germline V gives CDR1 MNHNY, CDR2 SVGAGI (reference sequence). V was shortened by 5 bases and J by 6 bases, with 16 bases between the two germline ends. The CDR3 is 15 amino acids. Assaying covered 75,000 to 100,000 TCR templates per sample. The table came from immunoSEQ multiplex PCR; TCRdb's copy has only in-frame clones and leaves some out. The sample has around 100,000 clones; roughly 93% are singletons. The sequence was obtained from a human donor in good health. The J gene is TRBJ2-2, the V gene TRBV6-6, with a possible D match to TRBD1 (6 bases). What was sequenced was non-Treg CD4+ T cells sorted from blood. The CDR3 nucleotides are TGTGCCAGCAGTCCATGGGACACAAACGCCGGGGAGCTGTTTTTT. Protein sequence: CASSPWDTNAGELFF.